The clone carrying this T cell receptor beta chain was counted a few times. What it recognizes is unknown. The data were obtained in a study of T-cell memory formation after mild COVID-19. Findings and caveats of the study: Some clones that responded turned up in pre-infection memory, which suggests that cross-reactive memory joined in.

From germline, CDR1 is SGHTA and CDR2 FQGTGA. The ends were cut back, 2 bases at V and 3 bases at J, with 9 bases in the middle. The CDR3 is 14 residues long. One entry per CDR3 protein results from TCRdb running MiXCR on the 5' RACE reads. The sample consists of roughly 50,000 distinct CDR3 sequences, 12% of them appearing once. The sequencing sample was made of PBMCs or a T cell subset sorted from them (not recorded which). The TCR sequence derives from a man in his late teens or twenties who had mild COVID-19 (a few samples of this study predate the infection). Cell type and time point are not known. The chain is built from TRBV7-3 and TRBJ2-3, with a tentative D call TRBD1 (6 bases). The DNA of the CDR3 is TGTGCCAGCAGCTTAGCCGGACAGACAGATACGCAGTATTTT. It is translated as CASSLAGQTDTQYF.